The present TCR beta chain was sequenced within a study of T-cell reconstitution after alpha-beta-depleted transplantation in children. Library preparation (for TCRbeta) was performed with unique molecular identifiers. TCRdb reanalysed the PCR reads using MiXCR and keeps one entry per CDR3 protein. The sample records 300,000 or so distinct CDR3 sequences, roughly 25% being singletons. This clonotype appeared a few times. CDR3 length: 18 residues. V shed 0 bases, J shed 3 bases, and the junction held 12 bases outside the gene matches. Germline V CDR1 and CDR2: LNHNV, YYDKDF (reference sequence). The V gene is TRBV15, the J gene TRBJ2-5, with TRBD2 matching 8 bases. This specimen was PBMCs, mostly from graft donor cells, taken 180 days after TCRalphabeta/CD19-depleted stem cell transplant. The clonotype originates from a male patient aged 10 to 17 who had a stem cell transplant for acute lymphoblastic leukemia, so the T cells may come from the graft donor. The CDR3 nucleotides read TGTGCCACCAGCAGAGATACTCCTTATAGCGGGACGAAAGAGACCCAGTACTTC. As protein: CATSRDTPYSGTKETQYF.